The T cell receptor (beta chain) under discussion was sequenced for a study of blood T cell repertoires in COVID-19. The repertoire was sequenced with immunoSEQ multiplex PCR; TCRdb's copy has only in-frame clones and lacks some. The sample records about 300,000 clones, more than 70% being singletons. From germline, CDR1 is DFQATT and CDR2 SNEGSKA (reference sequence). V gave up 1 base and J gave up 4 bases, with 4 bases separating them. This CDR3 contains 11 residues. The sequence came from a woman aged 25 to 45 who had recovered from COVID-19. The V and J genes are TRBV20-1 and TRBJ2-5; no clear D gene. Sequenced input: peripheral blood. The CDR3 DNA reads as TGCAGTGCTAGAGCCGGAGAGACCCAGTACTTC. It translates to CSARAGETQYF.